Listed below are T cell receptor beta chains from one sample, sequenced in a study of T cells in localized non-small cell lung cancer. The protocol was immunoSEQ multiplex PCR, while the TCRdb copy is restricted to in-frame clones and leaves out a portion. The table shows over 65,000 clones, with 84% occurring only once. This sample comprised peripheral blood, obtained before any cancer treatment. The source of these receptors is a female donor aged 60 or older with stage I lung adenocarcinoma. CDR3s include the opening cysteine and the closing phenylalanine or tryptophan. A D gene is named only where the DNA matches it firmly. The size field is filled for only some rows; it gives once, few, many or a size class.

v_call	d_call	clone_size	j_call	cdr3_aa	cdr3_nt
TRBV29-1	TRBD1	.	TRBJ1-3	CSVGQGSTGNTIYF	TGCAGCGTTGGACAGGGAAGCACTGGAAACACCATATATTTT
TRBV2	.	.	TRBJ2-3	CASSTDRFSTDTQYF	TGTGCCAGCAGCACTGACAGATTTAGCACAGATACGCAGTATTTT
TRBV9	.	.	TRBJ2-1	CASSVAQDPYNEQFF	TGTGCCAGCAGCGTGGCCCAGGACCCCTACAATGAGCAGTTCTTC
TRBV9	.	few	TRBJ2-5	CASSLSGQETQYF	TGTGCCAGCAGCCTATCAGGCCAAGAGACCCAGTACTTC
TRBV9	TRBD1	few	TRBJ1-5	CASSKGQYQPQHF	TGTGCCAGCAGCAAGGGACAGTATCAGCCCCAGCATTTT
TRBV10-3	.	.	TRBJ1-1	CAIRITDRNTEAFF	TGTGCCATCAGGATTACTGATAGGAACACTGAAGCTTTCTTT
TRBV7-2	TRBD2	.	TRBJ2-5	CASSLVPGLASQETQYF	TGTGCCAGCAGCTTAGTTCCGGGACTAGCGTCCCAAGAGACCCAGTACTTC
TRBV5-4	.	.	TRBJ2-3	CASSFDTGTDTQYF	TGTGCCAGCAGCTTTGACACAGGGACAGATACGCAGTATTTT
TRBV15	.	.	TRBJ2-3	CATSRDEGPDTQYF	TGTGCCACCAGCAGAGATGAGGGGCCAGATACGCAGTATTTT
TRBV11-3	.	.	TRBJ2-5	CASSLVETQYF	TGTGCCAGCAGCTTAGTAGAGACCCAGTACTTC
TRBV28	.	.	TRBJ1-2	CASSRHQTNYGYTF	TGTGCCAGCAGCCGACATCAAACTAACTATGGCTACACCTTC
TRBV5-1	TRBD2	.	TRBJ2-3	CASSSVLAGVVDTQYF	TGCGCCAGCAGCTCCGTACTAGCGGGAGTAGTAGATACGCAGTATTTT
TRBV9	.	.	TRBJ2-3	CASSATGLLRDTQYF	TGTGCCAGCAGCGCAACGGGACTCCTAAGAGATACGCAGTATTTT
TRBV10-3	TRBD1	once	TRBJ1-4	CATRTDTGANEKLFF	TGTGCCACCAGAACGGACACAGGGGCTAATGAAAAACTGTTTTTT
TRBV2	TRBD1	.	TRBJ2-7	CASSENRGQQYF	TGTGCCAGCAGTGAAAACAGGGGGCAGCAGTACTTC
TRBV9	.	.	TRBJ2-3	CASSVESGRTDTQYF	TGTGCCAGCAGCGTAGAATCGGGGCGCACAGATACGCAGTATTTT
TRBV27	TRBD1	.	TRBJ1-1	CASSLSRGLGDTEAFF	TGTGCCAGCAGTTTATCGAGGGGGCTAGGGGACACTGAAGCTTTCTTT
TRBV7-6	.	.	TRBJ1-1	CASSLVPGGNTEAFF	TGTGCCAGCAGCTTAGTTCCGGGAGGGAACACTGAAGCTTTCTTT